The rows below give T cell receptor beta chains drawn from one sample of a study of shared clonotypes between healthy human individuals. The method was immunoSEQ multiplex PCR; TCRdb's version includes in-frame clones alone and lacks a portion of them. Of around 2,100,000 clones in the sample, around 96% were seen once. Sequenced sample: naive CD8+ T cells sorted from blood. These receptors originate from a man between 18 and 35 years old in good health. Both conserved end residues are part of each CDR3. D genes are given only for firm matches. The size of a clone is reported for some rows only, either as once, few or many, or as a class for expanded clones.

V: TRBV7-7
D: TRBD2
size: NA
J: TRBJ2-2
DNA: TGTGCTAGCAGTCCACTAGCGGGAGTGAACACCGGGGAGCTGTTTTTT
CDR3: CASSPLAGVNTGELFF

V: TRBV28
D: TRBD1
size: NA
J: TRBJ2-7
DNA: TGTGCCAGCAGTTTCCTCGGACAGGGAACGGAGCAGTACTTC
CDR3: CASSFLGQGTEQYF

V: TRBV5-6
D: NA
size: NA
J: TRBJ2-1
DNA: TGTGCCAGCAGCCCGGAGGTCACCAGCTCCTACAATGAGCAGTTCTTC
CDR3: CASSPEVTSSYNEQFF

V: TRBV19
D: NA
size: NA
J: TRBJ2-1
DNA: TGTGCCAGTACCCCGGGCTCTTTTTACAATGAGCAGTTCTTC
CDR3: CASTPGSFYNEQFF

V: TRBV7-6
D: NA
size: NA
J: TRBJ2-1
DNA: TGTGCCAGCACCGCCCGGGACCAAGAATACAATGAGCAGTTCTTC
CDR3: CASTARDQEYNEQFF

V: TRBV27
D: NA
size: NA
J: TRBJ2-3
DNA: TGTGCCAGCAGTTGGGGAGGCACAGATACGCAGTATTTT
CDR3: CASSWGGTDTQYF

V: TRBV5-1
D: NA
size: NA
J: TRBJ2-3
DNA: TGCGCCAGCAGCTTGGCGGGTCCGGGAAGCACAGATACGCAGTATTTT
CDR3: CASSLAGPGSTDTQYF

V: TRBV2
D: NA
size: NA
J: TRBJ2-1
DNA: TGTGCCAGCAGCCCCGAAACCGCTGCTCCCTACAATGAGCAGTTCTTC
CDR3: CASSPETAAPYNEQFF

V: TRBV4-1
D: TRBD1
size: once
J: TRBJ2-5
DNA: TGCGCCAGCAGCCAATGGGGACAGGGGGCAGGGGAGACCCAGTACTTC
CDR3: CASSQWGQGAGETQYF

V: TRBV6-5
D: NA
size: once
J: TRBJ1-1
DNA: TGTGCCAGCAGTTACTCTGGGGCCAACACTGAAGCTTTCTTT
CDR3: CASSYSGANTEAFF

V: TRBV9
D: NA
size: NA
J: TRBJ2-1
DNA: TGTGCCAGCAGCGTAGCTGTTAACAATGAGCAGTTCTTC
CDR3: CASSVAVNNEQFF

V: TRBV7-9
D: NA
size: NA
J: TRBJ2-7
DNA: TGTGCCAGCAGCTTAGAGCCGTCAGGGTCGTTAGGCGAGCAGTACTTC
CDR3: CASSLEPSGSLGEQYF

V: TRBV28
D: NA
size: NA
J: TRBJ1-1
DNA: TGTGCCAGCAGTTTTGCTTCGGGTAGGACTGAAGCTTTCTTT
CDR3: CASSFASGRTEAFF

V: TRBV2
D: TRBD2
size: NA
J: TRBJ2-5
DNA: TGTGCCAGCAGTGATGTGGTAGCGGGAGTATGGCAAGAGACCCAGTACTTC
CDR3: CASSDVVAGVWQETQYF

V: TRBV2
D: TRBD1
size: NA
J: TRBJ1-6
DNA: TGTGCCAGCAGTGACCGGACAGGGAATAATTCACCCCTCCACTTT
CDR3: CASSDRTGNNSPLHF

V: TRBV7-3
D: TRBD2
size: NA
J: TRBJ2-3
DNA: TGTGCCAGCAGCTTAACGTCGGCGGGGGAGCGAGATACGCAGTATTTT
CDR3: CASSLTSAGERDTQYF

V: TRBV6-5
D: NA
size: NA
J: TRBJ2-2
DNA: TGTGCCAGCAGTTGGGGAATGAACACCGGGGAGCTGTTTTTT
CDR3: CASSWGMNTGELFF

V: TRBV11-2
D: NA
size: NA
J: TRBJ2-3
DNA: TGTGCCAGCAGCTTCGGTACGGATACGCAGTATTTT
CDR3: CASSFGTDTQYF

V: TRBV5-1
D: NA
size: NA
J: TRBJ2-5
DNA: TGCGCCAGCAGCTTGGAGGGGGGATTCCAAGAGACCCAGTACTTC
CDR3: CASSLEGGFQETQYF

V: TRBV7-8
D: NA
size: once
J: TRBJ1-5
DNA: TGTGCCAGCAGCTTGCAAGGGCCCGACTTCAATCAGCCCCAGCATTTT
CDR3: CASSLQGPDFNQPQHF

V: TRBV29-1
D: TRBD1
size: NA
J: TRBJ1-3
DNA: TGCAGCGTTGAAGCAGGGGGCTCTGGAAACACCATATATTTT
CDR3: CSVEAGGSGNTIYF

V: TRBV7-6
D: NA
size: NA
J: TRBJ2-7
DNA: TGTGCCAGCAGCTTAGAGGGCATAACCTACGAGCAGTACTTC
CDR3: CASSLEGITYEQYF

V: TRBV5-1
D: TRBD1
size: NA
J: TRBJ2-7
DNA: TGCGCCAGCAGCCCGGTGTCTGTAGGGGACAGGGGGTACGAGCAGTACTTC
CDR3: CASSPVSVGDRGYEQYF

V: TRBV13
D: TRBD2
size: NA
J: TRBJ2-1
DNA: TGTGCCAGCAGCTTAGGGACTAGCGGGCTGTCCTACAATGAGCAGTTCTTC
CDR3: CASSLGTSGLSYNEQFF

V: TRBV2
D: NA
size: NA
J: TRBJ2-2
DNA: TGTGCCAGCACTGGGGGGCAGGGCTCCGGGGAGCTGTTTTTT
CDR3: CASTGGQGSGELFF

V: TRBV5-8
D: TRBD1
size: NA
J: TRBJ2-1
DNA: TGTGCCAGCAGCTTTAGGACAGGTGCCAATGAGCAGTTCTTC
CDR3: CASSFRTGANEQFF

V: TRBV27
D: NA
size: NA
J: TRBJ2-7
DNA: TGTGCCAGCAGTTTTATAGGACGGTCCTACGAGCAGTACTTC
CDR3: CASSFIGRSYEQYF